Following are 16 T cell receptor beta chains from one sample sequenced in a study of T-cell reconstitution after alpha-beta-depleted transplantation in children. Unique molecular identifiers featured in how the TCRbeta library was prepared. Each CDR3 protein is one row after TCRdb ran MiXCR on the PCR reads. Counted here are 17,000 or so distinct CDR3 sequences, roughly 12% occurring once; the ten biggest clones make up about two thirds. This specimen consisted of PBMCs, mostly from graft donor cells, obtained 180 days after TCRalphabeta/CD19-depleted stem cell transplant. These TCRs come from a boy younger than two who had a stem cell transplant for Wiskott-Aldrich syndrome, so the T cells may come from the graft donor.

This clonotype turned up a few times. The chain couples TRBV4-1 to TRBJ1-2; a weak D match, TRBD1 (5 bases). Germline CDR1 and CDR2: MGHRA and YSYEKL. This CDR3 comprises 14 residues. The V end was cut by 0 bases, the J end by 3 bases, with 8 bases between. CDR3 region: CASSQDGTDYGYTF. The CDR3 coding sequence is TGCGCCAGCAGCCAAGACGGGACGGACTATGGCTACACCTTC.

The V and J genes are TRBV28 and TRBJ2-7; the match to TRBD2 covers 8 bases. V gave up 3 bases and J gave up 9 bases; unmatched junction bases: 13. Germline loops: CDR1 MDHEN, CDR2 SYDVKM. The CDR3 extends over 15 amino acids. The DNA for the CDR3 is TGTGCCAGCAGTTTGGGGGCGGGAGGCCAACTACCGCAGTACTTC. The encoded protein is CASSLGAGGQLPQYF.

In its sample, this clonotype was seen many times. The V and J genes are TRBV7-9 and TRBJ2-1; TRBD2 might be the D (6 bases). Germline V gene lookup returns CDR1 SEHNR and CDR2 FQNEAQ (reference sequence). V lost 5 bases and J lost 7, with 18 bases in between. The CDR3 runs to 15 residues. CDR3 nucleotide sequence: TGTGCCAGCAGCCCAGCCGGCGGGACGGAGAATGAGCAGTTCTTC. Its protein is CASSPAGGTENEQFF.

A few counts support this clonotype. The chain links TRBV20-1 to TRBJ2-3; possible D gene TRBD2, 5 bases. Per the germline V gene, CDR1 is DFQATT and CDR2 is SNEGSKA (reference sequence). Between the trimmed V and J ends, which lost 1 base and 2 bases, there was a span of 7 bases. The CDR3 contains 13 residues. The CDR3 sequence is CSARAGSTDTQYF. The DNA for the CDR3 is TGCAGTGCTAGAGCGGGGTCCACAGATACGCAGTATTTT.

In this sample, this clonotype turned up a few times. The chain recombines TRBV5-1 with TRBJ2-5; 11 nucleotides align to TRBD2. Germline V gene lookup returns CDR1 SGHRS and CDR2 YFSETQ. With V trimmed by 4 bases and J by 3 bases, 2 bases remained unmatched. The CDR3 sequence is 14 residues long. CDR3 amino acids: CASSEGLAEETQYF. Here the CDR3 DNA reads TGCGCCAGCAGCGAGGGACTAGCGGAAGAGACCCAGTACTTC. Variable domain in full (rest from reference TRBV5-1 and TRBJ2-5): KAGVTQTPRYLIKTRGQQVTLSCSPISGHRSVSWYQQTPGQGLQFLFEYFSETQRNKGNFPGRFSGRQFSNSRSEMNVSTLELGDSALYLCASSEGLAEETQYFGPGTRLLVL.

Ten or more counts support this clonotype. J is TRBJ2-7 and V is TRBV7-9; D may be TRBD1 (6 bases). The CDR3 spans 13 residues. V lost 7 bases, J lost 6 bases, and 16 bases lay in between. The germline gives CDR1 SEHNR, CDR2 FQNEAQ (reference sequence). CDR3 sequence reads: CASTETLGGEQYF. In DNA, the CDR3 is TGTGCCAGCACCGAAACGCTAGGGGGCGAGCAGTACTTC.

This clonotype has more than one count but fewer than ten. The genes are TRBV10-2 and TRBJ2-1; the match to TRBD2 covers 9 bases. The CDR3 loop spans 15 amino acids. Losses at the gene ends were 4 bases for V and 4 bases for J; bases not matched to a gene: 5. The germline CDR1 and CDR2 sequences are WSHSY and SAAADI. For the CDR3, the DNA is TGCGCCAGCAGTGGCCTAGCGGGATGGTACAATGAGCAGTTCTTC. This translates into CASSGLAGWYNEQFF.

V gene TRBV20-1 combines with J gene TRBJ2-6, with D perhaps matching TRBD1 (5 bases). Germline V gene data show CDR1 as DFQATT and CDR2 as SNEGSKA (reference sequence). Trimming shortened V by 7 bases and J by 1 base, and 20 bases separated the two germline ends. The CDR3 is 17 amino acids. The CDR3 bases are TGCAGTGTCCCGTTTTTAGGGGTGGGGTCTGGGGCCAACGTCCTGACTTTC. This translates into CSVPFLGVGSGANVLTF.

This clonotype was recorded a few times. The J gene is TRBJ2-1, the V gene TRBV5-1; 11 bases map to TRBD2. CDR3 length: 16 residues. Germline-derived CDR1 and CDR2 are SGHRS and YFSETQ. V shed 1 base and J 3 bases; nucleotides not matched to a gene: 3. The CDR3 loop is CASSLLAGGGYNEQFF. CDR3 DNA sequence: TGCGCCAGCAGCTTGTTAGCGGGAGGGGGCTACAATGAGCAGTTCTTC. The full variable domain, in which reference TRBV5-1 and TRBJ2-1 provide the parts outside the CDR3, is KAGVTQTPRYLIKTRGQQVTLSCSPISGHRSVSWYQQTPGQGLQFLFEYFSETQRNKGNFPGRFSGRQFSNSRSEMNVSTLELGDSALYLCASSLLAGGGYNEQFFGPGTRLTVL.

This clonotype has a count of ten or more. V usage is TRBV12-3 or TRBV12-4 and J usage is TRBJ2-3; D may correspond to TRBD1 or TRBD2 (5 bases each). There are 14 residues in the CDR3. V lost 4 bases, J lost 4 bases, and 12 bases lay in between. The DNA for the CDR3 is TGTGCCAGCAGTTGGTATAGGGGAGCAGATACGCAGTATTTT. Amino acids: CASSWYRGADTQYF.

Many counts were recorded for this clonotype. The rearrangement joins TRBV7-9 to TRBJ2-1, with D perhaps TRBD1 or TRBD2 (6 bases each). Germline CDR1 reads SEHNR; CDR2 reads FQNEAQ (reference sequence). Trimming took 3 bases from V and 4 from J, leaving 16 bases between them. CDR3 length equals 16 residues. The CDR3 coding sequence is TGTGCCAGCAGCTTCCTGACTAGGGGGGCTTACAATGAGCAGTTCTTC. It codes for CASSFLTRGAYNEQFF.

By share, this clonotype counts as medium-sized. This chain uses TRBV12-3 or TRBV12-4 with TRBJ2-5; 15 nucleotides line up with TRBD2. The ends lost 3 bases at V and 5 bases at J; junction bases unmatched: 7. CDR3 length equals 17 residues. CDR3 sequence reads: CASSFGSGTSGRETQYF. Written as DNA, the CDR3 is TGTGCCAGCAGTTTCGGTTCCGGGACTAGCGGGAGGGAGACCCAGTACTTC.

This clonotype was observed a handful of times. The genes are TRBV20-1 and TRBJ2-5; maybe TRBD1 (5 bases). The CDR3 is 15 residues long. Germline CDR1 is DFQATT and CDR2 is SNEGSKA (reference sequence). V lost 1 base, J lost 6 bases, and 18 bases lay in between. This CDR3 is CSARAKVGAEKTQYF. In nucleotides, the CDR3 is TGCAGTGCTAGAGCCAAGGTAGGGGCGGAGAAGACCCAGTACTTC.

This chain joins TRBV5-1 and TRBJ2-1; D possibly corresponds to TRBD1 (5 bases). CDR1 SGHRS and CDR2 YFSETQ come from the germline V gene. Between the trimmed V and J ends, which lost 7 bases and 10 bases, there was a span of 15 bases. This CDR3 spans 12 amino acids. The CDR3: CASARQSHEQFF. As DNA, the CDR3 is TGCGCCAGCGCCCGACAGTCCCACGAGCAGTTCTTC.

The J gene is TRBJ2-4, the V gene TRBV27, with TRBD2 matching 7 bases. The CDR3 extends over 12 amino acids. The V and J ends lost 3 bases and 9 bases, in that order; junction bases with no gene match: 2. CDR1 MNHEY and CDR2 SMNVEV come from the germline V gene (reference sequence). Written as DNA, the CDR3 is TGTGCCAGCAGTTTCTGGGGGGGCATTCAGTACTTC. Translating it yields CASSFWGGIQYF.

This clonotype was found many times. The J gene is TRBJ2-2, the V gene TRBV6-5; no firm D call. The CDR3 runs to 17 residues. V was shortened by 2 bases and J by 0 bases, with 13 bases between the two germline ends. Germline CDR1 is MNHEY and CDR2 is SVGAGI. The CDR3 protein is CASSYGPGRTNTGELFF. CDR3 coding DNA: TGTGCCAGCAGTTACGGGCCGGGCAGAACGAACACCGGGGAGCTGTTTTTT.